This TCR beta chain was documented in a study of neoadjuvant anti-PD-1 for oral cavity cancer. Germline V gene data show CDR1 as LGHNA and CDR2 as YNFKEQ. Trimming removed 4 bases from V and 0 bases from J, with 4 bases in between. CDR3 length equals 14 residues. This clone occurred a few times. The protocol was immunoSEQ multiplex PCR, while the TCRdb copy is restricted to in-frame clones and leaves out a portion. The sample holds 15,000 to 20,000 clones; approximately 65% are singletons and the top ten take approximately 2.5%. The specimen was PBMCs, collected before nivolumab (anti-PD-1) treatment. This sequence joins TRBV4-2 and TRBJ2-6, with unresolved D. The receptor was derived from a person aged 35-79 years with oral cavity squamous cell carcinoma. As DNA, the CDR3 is TGTGCCAGCAGCCTTATCTCTGGGGCCAACGTCCTGACTTTC. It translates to CASSLISGANVLTF.